This record looks at one T cell receptor beta chain sequence and its context. The sample comes from a study of cytomegalovirus exposure and HLA in healthy donors. Sequenced by immunoSEQ multiplex PCR; TCRdb stores in-frame clones only, minus some. The table lists around 250,000 clones, nearly 90% of them singletons. CDR1 and CDR2 from the germline V gene are MNHNY and SVGAGI (reference sequence). The CDR3 length is 13 residues. V dropped 3 bases and J dropped 8; count of bases not matched to a gene: 3. The gene calls are TRBV6-6 and TRBJ1-4; 7 nucleotides align to TRBD1. The sample consisted of PBMCs. The TCR originated in a young woman in good health and CMV-seronegative. The CDR3 nucleotides are TGTGCCAGCAGTTATGACAGGGTCGAAAAACTGTTTTTT. This translates into CASSYDRVEKLFF.